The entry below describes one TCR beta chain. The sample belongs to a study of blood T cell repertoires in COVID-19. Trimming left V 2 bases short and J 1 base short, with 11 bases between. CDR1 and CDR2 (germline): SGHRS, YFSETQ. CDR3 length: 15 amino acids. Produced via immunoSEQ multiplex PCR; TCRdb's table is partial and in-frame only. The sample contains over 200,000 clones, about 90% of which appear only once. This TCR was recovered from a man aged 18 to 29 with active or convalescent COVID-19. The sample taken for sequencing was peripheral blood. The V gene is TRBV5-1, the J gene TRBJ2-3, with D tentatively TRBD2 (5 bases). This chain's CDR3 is CASSFEGFGTDTQYF. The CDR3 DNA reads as TGCGCCAGCAGCTTCGAGGGTTTCGGCACAGATACGCAGTATTTT.